This T cell receptor (beta chain) was sequenced in a study of Graves' ophthalmopathy and Graves' hyperthyroidism (dated by TCRdb to 2016 to 2019). Regarding the research as a whole: Peripheral blood was collected before any treatment was given, at the time of initial diagnosis. The study used signatures of the TCR beta repertoire to tell Graves' ophthalmopathy apart from Graves' hyperthyroidism and to predict which patients would progress to ophthalmopathy. In total, under 150 blood samples were TCR-sequenced: approximately 40 ophthalmopathy, roughly 77 hyperthyroidism and some 17 hyperthyroidism-to-ophthalmopathy patients. A discovery set of 95 to 100 patients (around 44 ophthalmopathy, some 58 stable hyperthyroidism) was enrolled to explore V-J signatures distinguishing ophthalmopathy from hyperthyroidism. The independent validation cohort included about 19 hyperthyroidism patients plus 17 patients who later progressed from hyperthyroidism to ophthalmopathy. T-cell repertoires of thyroid tissue and blood were compared in six or seven hyperthyroidism patients. Following sampling, methimazole starting at 30 mg daily was administered to hyperthyroidism patients, and high-dose intravenous methylprednisolone was administered to ophthalmopathy patients.

TCR beta CDR3 regions were amplified from RNA transcripts for repertoire sequencing. The first round was an RT-PCR using HTBI primers with the Qiagen OneStep RT-PCR kit, and this first round was followed by a second-round multiplex PCR, then size selection and purification. Libraries were sequenced on an Illumina HiSeq2000 using paired-end 100 bp reads. As for how the authors treated the data: Reads were processed with SOAPnuke, discarding reads with adapters, uncalled bases, mean Phred below 15, or no exact constant-primer or identifier match. High-quality paired reads were merged with COPE v1.2.5. Each unique nucleotide sequence was defined as a clonotype, and clonotypes were aligned to IMGT TRB V, D and J references with MiTCR v1.1. The analysis was limited to V-J combinations with a frequency above 0.0001, which together covered 99% to 99.2% of the repertoires. For each V-J combination, a TCR clonal expansion and chaos score was defined as the ratio of F50 clonal expansion to chaos observed in the TCRdist matrix. Features were reduced by Welch's t-statistics and random forest to over 10 V-J combinations, which fed a naive Bayes classifier. The similarity between thyroid and blood repertoires was quantified using the Morisita-Horn index. TCRdb passed the public sequencing reads through fastp at Q25 and MiXCR, retaining productive beta sequences. Here each entry gathers all rows of one CDR3 protein and keeps the most common genes and DNA. Clone size and V and J calls follow TCRdb, not the original study. The sample table shows 740,000 or so distinct CDR3 sequences, and 35% to 50% are seen once. Together, the top ten hold approximately 43% of the sample.

The paper as a whole reports these results and caveats: In validation, the model predicted ophthalmopathy progression with less than 71% sensitivity and 72% to 80% specificity; roughly 12 predicted patients were CT-confirmed with GO in a median of around 6 months. Ophthalmopathy was separated from stable hyperthyroidism by the 13-signature model with just under 90% sensitivity and 81% to 83% specificity in cross-validation and with 80%/75% in the test set. Among expanded thyroid clonotypes with frequency above 0.001, most also showed up in blood, which suggests that blood repertoires may reflect the thyroid immune response. Sample size was not predetermined statistically, and investigators were not blinded to group allocation.

As for this clonotype: The specificity of this receptor is unknown. No base qualities exist here, and no much larger clone lies one base off it.

From a lookup of the germline V gene, CDR1 and CDR2 are SQVTM and ANQGSEA. The CDR3 goes from the cysteine to the phenylalanine over 13 residues. Of all the DNA, just the CDR3 is kept, 39 bases in frame from base 1. Patients with ophthalmopathy had moderately to severely active disease, with a Clinical Activity Score of 3 or more, a NOSPECS grade of 4 or more, and a disease duration of less than 3 months. Anyone with other autoimmune diseases, uncontrolled infections, pregnancy or lactation was excluded from the study. Clinical symptoms, serum thyroxine, TRAb, thyroid ultrasound and orbital computed tomography formed the basis of the diagnosis. Using Ficoll-Paque density gradient centrifugation, PBMCs were isolated from 8.5 to 10 ml of fresh peripheral blood. Total RNA was extracted using Trizol reagent, and RNA quality was checked on an Agilent 2100 Bioanalyzer.

The specimen sequenced was peripheral blood. The rearrangement combines TRBV29-1 with TRBJ2-3, with a weak D call of TRBD2 (6 bases match). This clonotype was sampled from an adult man with Graves' ophthalmopathy. The CDR3 protein is CSAWDFSTDTQYF. Here is the DNA: TGCAGTGCCTGGGACTTTAGCACAGATACGCAGTATTTT.